This is a list of T cell receptor beta chains from one sample in a study of CD8 T cells in ankylosing spondylitis. TCRdb analysed the 5' RACE reads with MiXCR anew, one entry per CDR3 protein. The table has 100,000 to 150,000 distinct CDR3 sequences, roughly 8.8% seen once. Sequenced: blood, either unsorted or a sorted T cell fraction (not recorded which). These receptors were collected from a male donor with ankylosing spondylitis or in good health (not recorded which). Each CDR3 is given with its conserved first and last residue. The D gene is left open where the match is weak. The listing skips clone size in some rows; elsewhere it reads once, few, many or a size class.

V: TRBV27
D: -
J: TRBJ2-4
size: many
CDR3: CASSPKSRDIQYF
DNA: TGTGCCAGCAGCCCAAAATCTAGGGACATTCAGTACTTC

V: TRBV7-2
D: -
J: TRBJ2-1
size: many
CDR3: CASSQPLYLSSYNEQFF
DNA: TGTGCCAGCAGCCAACCCTTGTATTTGTCCTCCTACAATGAGCAGTTCTTC

V: TRBV5-5
D: -
J: TRBJ1-5
size: many
CDR3: CASSLALSGNQPQHF
DNA: TGTGCCAGCAGCTTGGCCCTGAGTGGCAATCAGCCCCAGCATTTT

V: TRBV5-1
D: -
J: TRBJ2-7
size: few
CDR3: CASSLAWQGGEQYF
DNA: TGCGCCAGCAGCTTGGCCTGGCAGGGTGGCGAGCAGTACTTC

V: TRBV7-9
D: -
J: TRBJ1-5
size: many
CDR3: CASSSRGGDQPQHF
DNA: TGTGCCAGCAGTTCACGGGGAGGGGATCAGCCCCAGCATTTT

V: TRBV24-1
D: -
J: TRBJ2-3
size: many
CDR3: CATSDGTTNFDTQYF
DNA: TGTGCCACCAGTGATGGGACGACCAACTTCGATACGCAGTATTTT

V: TRBV7-8
D: TRBD2
J: TRBJ2-7
size: many
CDR3: CASSLLVVLAGVLGGYEQYF
DNA: TGTGCCAGCAGCCTTTTGGTAGTACTAGCGGGAGTTTTAGGTGGCTACGAGCAGTACTTC

V: TRBV3-1
D: TRBD2
J: TRBJ2-7
size: -
CDR3: CASSRAGVLYEQYF
DNA: TGTGCCAGCAGCCGTGCGGGAGTTCTCTACGAGCAGTACTTC

V: TRBV29-1
D: TRBD1
J: TRBJ2-4
size: many
CDR3: CSVIKTGGARAKNIQYF
DNA: TGCAGCGTTATAAAAACAGGGGGCGCAAGGGCCAAAAACATTCAGTACTTC

V: TRBV5-1
D: -
J: TRBJ2-7
size: many
CDR3: CASSPDRDYEQYF
DNA: TGCGCCAGCAGTCCGGACAGAGACTACGAGCAGTACTTC